The 25 T cell receptor beta chains listed next were all sequenced from one sample in a study of OX40 agonist ivuxolimab in advanced cancers. Clones were sequenced by immunoSEQ multiplex PCR, and TCRdb holds only the in-frame ones, with some missing. The table has about 19,000 clones, 80% to 90% seen once. Sequences were derived from CD4+ or CD8+ T cells sorted from blood, sampled in a trial of the OX40 agonist ivuxolimab. These receptors were taken from an adult with an advanced solid tumor such as melanoma, head and neck, liver or kidney cancer.

This sequence joins TRBV6-1 and TRBJ1-5; D may be TRBD1 (5 bases). The V end was cut by 0 bases, the J end by 5 bases, with 14 bases between. CDR1 and CDR2 from the germline V gene are MNHNS and SASEGT. The CDR3 runs to 16 residues. CDR3: CASSEASGEGYQPQHF. The CDR3 region has the DNA TGTGCCAGCAGTGAAGCGTCAGGAGAGGGGTATCAGCCCCAGCATTTT.

This chain links TRBV6-5 with TRBJ2-3, with D unclear. The CDR3 spans 11 residues. The germline V gene encodes CDR1 MNHEY and CDR2 SVGAGI. With 2 bases removed from V and 6 bases from J, the gap between germline ends came to 3 bases. The CDR3 sequence: CASSYHDTQYF. The CDR3 nucleotides are TGTGCCAGCAGTTACCACGATACGCAGTATTTT.

The chain joins TRBV7-6 to TRBJ2-7; 7 positions agree with TRBD2. This CDR3 has 15 amino acids. CDR1 and CDR2 from the germline V gene are SGHVS and FNYEAQ. The ends lost 1 base at V and 4 bases at J; junction bases unmatched: 7. This chain's CDR3 is CASSLGRGSGYEQYF. For the CDR3, the DNA is TGTGCCAGCAGCTTAGGGCGGGGGAGTGGTTACGAGCAGTACTTC.

The J gene is TRBJ2-1, the V gene TRBV29-1; the D gene is possibly TRBD2 (6 bases). CDR3 length equals 14 residues. Germline values: CDR1 SQVTM, CDR2 ANQGSEA. V lost 1 base and J lost 5, with 12 bases in between. The CDR3, as DNA: TGCAGCGTTGAAGTGCGGGGTCCCCACAATGAGCAGTTCTTC. It is translated as CSVEVRGPHNEQFF.

This rearrangement joins TRBV27 to TRBJ1-2, with 8 bases lining up with TRBD1. Looked up from germline, CDR1 is MNHEY and CDR2 is SMNVEV (reference sequence). The CDR3 is 17 amino acids. V gave up 6 bases and J gave up 4 bases; unmatched junction bases: 16. CDR3 loop: CASRPGGRGRLGYGYTF. CDR3 sequence (DNA): TGTGCCAGCAGGCCGGGAGGCAGGGGGCGTCTCGGCTATGGCTACACCTTC.

This sequence joins TRBV5-5 and TRBJ2-3; 10 bases agree with TRBD2. The CDR3 totals 16 residues. Germline CDR1 is SGHKS and CDR2 is YYEKEE (reference sequence). The ends lost 3 bases at V and 0 bases at J; junction bases unmatched: 4. The CDR3 DNA follows: TGTGCCAGCAGCTCCGGACTAGCGGTGAGCACAGATACGCAGTATTTT. The encoded protein is CASSSGLAVSTDTQYF.

J is TRBJ2-1 and V is TRBV7-2; 7 bases map to TRBD2. CDR3 size: 15 residues. Germline CDR1 SGHTA, CDR2 FQGNSA. V lost 5 bases and J lost 9; bases outside the gene matches: 13. Written as DNA, the CDR3 is TGTGCCAGCAGCGTCTCCCCGGCGGGAGTGGGTGAGCAGTTCTTC. Its translation is CASSVSPAGVGEQFF.

V and J are TRBV15 and TRBJ2-1; 8 bases agree with TRBD2. CDR1 is LNHNV and CDR2 is YYDKDF in the germline V gene (reference sequence). The J segment lost 4 bases and the V segment lost 1 base, leaving 6 bases of the junction unmatched. This CDR3 comprises 16 residues. Written as DNA, the CDR3 is TGTGCCACCAGCAGAGTGCGAGCGGGGGCTTACAATGAGCAGTTCTTC. Protein sequence: CATSRVRAGAYNEQFF.

The V call is TRBV10-3, the J call TRBJ2-3, with TRBD2 matching over 9 bases. With 4 bases clipped from V and 4 bases from J, the junction kept 12 bases outside the gene matches. The CDR3 extends over 17 amino acids. Germline-derived CDR1 and CDR2 are ENHRY and SYGVKD. The CDR3 nucleotides are TGTGCCATCAGTGCCTGGGTCGGACTAGCGTCGGCAGATACGCAGTATTTT. It is translated as CAISAWVGLASADTQYF.

This chain links TRBV11-2 with TRBJ1-5; D may be TRBD1 (5 bases). Germline V gene data show CDR1 as SGHAT and CDR2 as FQNNGV. This CDR3 region has 14 residues. V lost 3 bases to trimming and J lost 5 bases, with 11 bases between them. Here the CDR3 DNA reads TGTGCCAGCAGCTTGGGGCAGGGAGATCAGCCCCAGCATTTT. This codes for CASSLGQGDQPQHF.

The chain uses TRBV30 and TRBJ1-1; D not resolved. V was cut by 3 bases and J by 5 bases, with 19 bases left in between. This CDR3 contains 15 residues. CDR1 and CDR2 from the germline V gene are GTSNPN and SVGIG (reference sequence). The CDR3 DNA reads as TGTGCCTGGAGCCCGAGGCCTGTTGGTGGTACTGAAGCTTTCTTT. Translated: CAWSPRPVGGTEAFF.

This chain uses TRBV6-6 with TRBJ1-1, with 8 bases that match TRBD1. V dropped 5 bases and J dropped 6; count of bases not matched to a gene: 5. The CDR3 totals 13 residues. The germline V gene encodes CDR1 MNHNY and CDR2 SVGAGI (reference sequence). CDR3 sequence reads: CASSPGGVAEAFF. CDR3 bases: TGTGCCAGCAGTCCAGGGGGCGTCGCTGAAGCTTTCTTT.

The chain combines TRBV11-2 with TRBJ2-1; D call uncertain. CDR1 and CDR2 from the germline V gene are SGHAT and FQNNGV. V was shortened by 0 bases and J by 8 bases, with 14 bases between the two germline ends. The CDR3 has 15 residues. This chain's CDR3 is CASSLEWAKDHEQFF. The CDR3 DNA is TGTGCCAGCAGCTTAGAGTGGGCCAAGGACCATGAGCAGTTCTTC.

The J gene is TRBJ1-2, the V gene TRBV2, with a possible D match to TRBD1 (5 bases). CDR3 length: 16 residues. V was cut by 6 bases and J by 0 bases, with 17 bases left in between. CDR1 SNHLY and CDR2 FYNNEI come from the germline V gene. CDR3 nucleotide sequence: TGTGCCAGCAGGAACCGGCACAGGCCCTCTAACTATGGCTACACCTTC. It translates to CASRNRHRPSNYGYTF.

The rearrangement uses TRBV5-4 and TRBJ2-2, with D possibly matching TRBD1 (5 bases). The length of the CDR3 is 15 residues. The ends were cut back, 4 bases at V and 4 bases at J, with 14 bases in the middle. The germline V gene has CDR1 SGHNT and CDR2 YYREEE (reference sequence). Here the CDR3 reads CASSLRQSSTGELFF. In nucleotides, the CDR3 is TGTGCCAGCAGCCTGAGACAGTCGAGCACCGGGGAGCTGTTTTTT.

The DNA of the CDR3 is TGTGCCAGCAGATCGTGGACAGGGCACACTGAAGCTTTCTTT. Translating gives CASRSWTGHTEAFF. The rearrangement uses TRBV6-4 and TRBJ1-1; 8 bases map to TRBD1. Germline V gives CDR1 MRHNA, CDR2 SNTAGT. This CDR3 spans 14 amino acids. Unmatched junction bases numbered 6, after V lost 6 bases and J lost 3 bases.

The CDR3 loop reads CASSPQRAGSGNTIYF. CDR3 nucleotide sequence: TGCGCCAGCAGCCCCCAGCGGGCCGGCTCTGGAAACACCATATATTTT. The chain uses TRBV4-1 and TRBJ1-3, with D unclear. V gave up 4 bases and J gave up 0 bases, with 13 bases separating them. CDR1 is MGHRA, CDR2 YSYEKL, per germline. The CDR3 extends over 16 amino acids.

This clone was found once. The V call is TRBV7-9, the J call TRBJ2-7, with D perhaps TRBD1 (6 bases). The CDR3 has 15 residues. Trimming removed 4 bases from V and 6 bases from J, with 19 bases in between. CDR1 and CDR2 (germline): SEHNR, FQNEAQ (reference sequence). CDR3: CASSSKGDARIEQYF. The CDR3 DNA reads TGTGCCAGCAGCTCTAAGGGGGACGCTAGAATCGAGCAGTACTTC.

The gene calls are TRBV11-2 and TRBJ2-7; D could derive from TRBD1 or TRBD2 (5 bases each). V dropped 5 bases and J dropped 5 bases, with 16 bases sitting between them. CDR3 size: 14 residues. CDR1 is SGHAT, CDR2 FQNNGV, per germline. The CDR3 region has the DNA TGTGCCAGCAGCGAGGGGCATTCTCGGGACGAGCAGTACTTC. Its translation: CASSEGHSRDEQYF.

This clone was picked up one time. The chain couples TRBV2 to TRBJ1-3; weak D call: TRBD1 (5 bases). The CDR3 is 15 amino acids. From germline, CDR1 is SNHLY and CDR2 FYNNEI. V was clipped by 4 bases and J by 0 bases, with 10 bases between them. CDR3 loop: CASSAGGGSGNTIYF. The CDR3 DNA reads as TGTGCCAGCAGTGCGGGGGGAGGCTCTGGAAACACCATATATTTT.

The gene calls are TRBV5-1 and TRBJ1-1, with a tentative D call TRBD1 (5 bases). CDR1 and CDR2 (germline): SGHRS, YFSETQ. The CDR3 runs 15 residues. The V and J ends lost 6 bases and 1 base respectively, with 16 bases between them. The CDR3 sequence is CASTVMSTENTEAFF. As DNA, the CDR3 is TGCGCCAGCACCGTGATGTCGACAGAGAACACTGAAGCTTTCTTT.

V is TRBV7-2 and J is TRBJ2-7; D possibly corresponds to TRBD1 (6 bases). Trimming left V 2 bases short and J 4 bases short, with 18 bases between. The CDR3 totals 16 residues. Per the germline V gene, CDR1 is SGHTA and CDR2 is FQGNSA. The CDR3 sequence is CASSLSLGQLRYEQYF. The CDR3 region has the DNA TGTGCCAGCAGCTTAAGTCTCGGACAGTTGAGATACGAGCAGTACTTC. The whole variable domain, filled in from reference TRBV7-2 and TRBJ2-7, reads GAGVSQSPSNKVTEKGKDVELRCDPISGHTALYWYRQSLGQGLEFLIYFQGNSAPDKSGLPSDRFSAERTGGSVSTLTIQRTQQEDSAVYLCASSLSLGQLRYEQYFGPGTRLTVT.

The J gene is TRBJ1-1, the V gene TRBV15; D is perhaps TRBD1 (5 bases). The germline gives CDR1 LNHNV, CDR2 YYDKDF (reference sequence). V was shortened by 5 bases and J by 1 base, with 11 bases between the two germline ends. CDR3 length equals 14 residues. DNA for the CDR3: TGTGCCACCAGCCACCGGGACGGGAACACTGAAGCTTTCTTT. It specifies CATSHRDGNTEAFF. Looking up the rest from reference TRBV15 and TRBJ1-1 gives the full variable domain: DAMVIQNPRYQVTQFGKPVTLSCSQTLNHNVMYWYQQKSSQAPKLLFHYYDKDFNNEADTPDNFQSRRPNTSFCFLDIRSPGLGDTAMYLCATSHRDGNTEAFFGQGTRLTVV.

In this sample, this clone turned up a few times. This chain connects TRBV5-6 to TRBJ2-1, with a weak D call TRBD1 (5 bases). CDR3 length: 13 amino acids. The germline V and J ends were trimmed by 0 bases and 8 bases, with 9 bases remaining between them. CDR1 and CDR2 (germline): SGHDT, YYEEEE. CDR3 nucleotides: TGTGCCAGCAGCTTGGTCAGGGATGATGAGCAGTTCTTC. Its translation is CASSLVRDDEQFF. The full variable domain, completed using reference TRBV5-6 and TRBJ2-1, is DAGVTQSPTHLIKTRGQQVTLRCSPKSGHDTVSWYQQALGQGPQFIFQYYEEEERQRGNFPDRFSGHQFPNYSSELNVNALLLGDSALYLCASSLVRDDEQFFGPGTRLTVL.

The V call is TRBV9, the J call TRBJ1-6; D might be TRBD1 (5 bases). The CDR3 totals 15 residues. Between the trimmed V and J ends, which lost 1 base and 10 bases, there was a span of 15 bases. Per the germline V gene, CDR1 is SGDLS and CDR2 is YYNGEE. CDR3 region: CASSVSGGAESPLHF. The CDR3 nucleotides are TGTGCCAGCAGCGTAAGTGGGGGAGCGGAATCACCCCTCCACTTT.